This record looks at one TCR beta chain sequence and its context. Its antigen is not known. The record originates from a study of cytomegalovirus exposure and HLA in healthy donors. As for the study in general: Early released data had tens of millions of unique TCRs, all coming from HLA-typed donors.

The PCR had 60 Vbeta and 13 Jbeta primers. TCRdb's table, derived via immunoSEQ multiplex PCR, lists solely in-frame clones and lacks some. The sample carries fewer than 150,000 clones, 60% to 80% recorded once. The V end lost 6 bases, the J end lost 4 bases, and 19 bases lay between the germline ends. The CDR3 runs to 16 residues. The germline V gene has CDR1 SEHNR and CDR2 FQNEAQ (reference sequence). Overall study findings and caveats: Immune exposure information comprised only CMV serostatus.

The V call is TRBV7-9, the J call TRBJ1-5; weak D call: TRBD1 (6 bases). This sequence was found in a man aged 45-65 years in good health and CMV-seropositive. Material for sequencing was PBMCs. DNA of the CDR3: TGTGCCAGCAGTTACACTCAGGGGAGTGGGAATCAGCCCCAGCATTTT. Translation gives CASSYTQGSGNQPQHF.